The table lists the clone carrying this T cell receptor beta chain with a few counts. The antigen is not known. This table comes from immunoSEQ multiplex PCR, and its TCRdb copy is limited to in-frame clones, with some not included. The data contain about 130,000 clones, approximately 85% of them singletons. The germline V and J ends were trimmed by 4 bases and 8 bases, with 13 bases remaining between them. There are 13 residues in the CDR3. The V gene's germline CDR1 is MNHEY and CDR2 SMNVEV (reference sequence). The data are from a study of cytotoxic CD8 clonotypes in ibrutinib-treated CLL. Background on the study: Enrolment comprised approximately 10 relapsed/refractory and some 15 treatment-naive patients; around 18 were IGHV unmutated.

General study points: Public clonotypes were uncommon and contracted or stayed stable on treatment.

The sample was PBMCs, taken after 24 months of ibrutinib treatment. This TCR came from a human donor with chronic lymphocytic leukemia. This chain connects TRBV27 to TRBJ2-3, with D unresolved. The CDR3 is CASSSLAQGTQYF. Written as DNA, the CDR3 is TGTGCCAGCAGTTCTTTGGCCCAAGGTACGCAGTATTTT.